The 32 T cell receptor beta chains listed next were all sequenced from one sample in a study of vaccination effects on CD4 cells after COVID-19. The method was immunoSEQ multiplex PCR; TCRdb's version includes in-frame clones alone and lacks a portion of them. This table has 25,000 or so clones, 71% appearing once. Their specific antigens are unknown. Prior to sequencing, the ViraFEST assay stimulated PBMC with viral peptide pools, which expanded the antigen-specific CD4+ T cells. Following a roughly 10-day culture, CD4+ T cells were purified. Recipients of the vaccine had no prior SARS-CoV-2 infection and negative nucleocapsid antibodies. The sample was CD4+ T cells from PBMCs cultured with HCoV-OC43 spike peptides, taken before COVID-19 vaccination. Subset noted: HCoV-OC43 spike overlapping peptide pool stimulation. These receptor sequences come from a human donor who received a COVID-19 vaccine.

The CDR3 nucleotides read TGCGCCAGCAGCTTGGCGGACTATTTTTTAAGAGGGGCCAACGTCCTGACTTTC. It is translated as CASSLADYFLRGANVLTF. V and J are TRBV5-1 and TRBJ2-6, with a tentative D call TRBD2 (6 bases). Trimming removed 0 bases from V and 4 bases from J, with 17 bases in between. CDR3 length equals 18 residues. Germline V gene data show CDR1 as SGHRS and CDR2 as YFSETQ.

This clone was seen a single time. The chain has TRBV2 and TRBJ1-1; tentative D call: TRBD1 (6 bases). V was shortened by 8 bases and J by 1 base, with 11 bases between the two germline ends. The CDR3 runs to 13 residues. Germline V gives CDR1 SNHLY, CDR2 FYNNEI. In DNA, the CDR3 is TGTGCCAGCTCTGCGGGACAGAACACTGAAGCTTTCTTT. Translated: CASSAGQNTEAFF.

The chain has TRBV4-2 and TRBJ1-3; 7 nucleotides match TRBD1. Germline assignment: CDR1 LGHNA and CDR2 YNFKEQ. Unmatched junction bases numbered 15, after V lost 1 base and J lost 9 bases. The CDR3 spans 17 residues. The CDR3 region is CASSQGERGQSGSTIYF. In DNA form, the CDR3 reads TGTGCCAGCAGCCAAGGGGAAAGGGGACAGAGTGGATCCACCATATATTTT.

V usage is TRBV11-2 and J usage is TRBJ1-1, with no clear D. Germline V CDR1 and CDR2: SGHAT, FQNNGV. V lost 2 bases and J 6 bases, leaving 10 bases between the germline ends. The CDR3 length is 13 residues. The CDR3 sequence: CASSLSGFAEAFF. The CDR3 DNA follows: TGTGCCAGCAGCTTATCCGGTTTCGCTGAAGCTTTCTTT.

The table lists this clone with a few counts. The rearrangement uses TRBV10-1 and TRBJ1-1; D gene ambiguous. CDR1 is WNHNN and CDR2 is SYGVQD in the germline V gene (reference sequence). V dropped 2 bases and J dropped 8 bases, with 12 bases sitting between them. The CDR3 is made up of 13 amino acids. The chain's CDR3 is CASSEKRSGEAFF. CDR3 nucleotides: TGCGCCAGCAGTGAGAAGAGGAGCGGGGAAGCTTTCTTT.

The chain carries TRBV10-1 and TRBJ1-1; 7 bases map to TRBD1. V shed 3 bases and J 5 bases; nucleotides not matched to a gene: 6. The CDR3 has 14 residues. CDR1 is WNHNN, CDR2 SYGVQD, per germline (reference sequence). The CDR3 coding sequence is TGCGCCAGCAGTGAAAGGGGGCGCGGTACTGAAGCTTTCTTT. Its translation: CASSERGRGTEAFF.

V usage is TRBV19 and J usage is TRBJ1-1, with 9 nucleotides matching TRBD1. This CDR3 is built from 17 residues. The germline CDR1 and CDR2 sequences are LNHDA and SQIVND (reference sequence). J gave up 4 bases and V 10 bases, and 19 bases lay outside the gene matches. Here the CDR3 reads CAIRDPQGATARTEAFF. CDR3 DNA sequence: TGTGCCATCCGCGACCCACAGGGGGCTACTGCTCGCACTGAAGCTTTCTTT.

Only a few counts were recorded for this clone. The rearrangement joins TRBV9 to TRBJ1-5; 9 positions agree with TRBD1. V shed 4 bases and J 7 bases; nucleotides not matched to a gene: 6. The germline V gene encodes CDR1 SGDLS and CDR2 YYNGEE. The CDR3 spans 14 residues. CDR3 amino acids: CASSSGQGWQPQHF. The CDR3 bases are TGTGCCAGCAGCTCTGGACAGGGGTGGCAGCCCCAGCATTTT.

The chain combines TRBV7-2 with TRBJ2-1; a possible D gene is TRBD2 (7 bases). Germline V gene data show CDR1 as SGHTA and CDR2 as FQGNSA. V was trimmed by 4 bases and J by 11 bases, leaving 12 bases between them. The CDR3 consists of 12 residues. The CDR3 loop reads CASSSRGGQQFF. Here the CDR3 DNA reads TGTGCCAGCAGCTCTAGGGGGGGTCAGCAGTTCTTC.

J is TRBJ2-2 and V is TRBV6-5, with D possibly TRBD1 on 6 matching bases. The CDR3 is made up of 14 amino acids. CDR1 MNHEY and CDR2 SVGAGI come from the germline V gene. V lost 6 bases and J lost 1, with 9 bases in between. The CDR3 region has the DNA TGTGCCAGCAGCTCGGGACAGAACACCGGGGAGCTGTTTTTT. It codes for CASSSGQNTGELFF.

The genes are TRBV5-4 and TRBJ2-7; D is perhaps TRBD2 (6 bases). The CDR3 runs 15 residues. V was trimmed by 7 bases and J by 0 bases, leaving 17 bases between them. Germline V CDR1 and CDR2: SGHNT, YYREEE (reference sequence). CDR3 sequence: CASSLRLALSYEQYF. In nucleotides, the CDR3 is TGTGCCAGCTCTTTGAGGCTAGCGCTCTCCTACGAGCAGTACTTC.

This chain's CDR3 is CASSQDRGFGYGYTF. CDR3 bases: TGCGCCAGCAGCCAAGACAGGGGTTTTGGCTATGGCTACACCTTC. J is TRBJ1-2 and V is TRBV4-1; D perhaps matches TRBD1 (6 bases). Looked up from germline, CDR1 is MGHRA and CDR2 is YSYEKL. CDR3 length equals 15 residues. Deletions cut 0 bases from V and 4 bases from J, with 12 bases between.

CDR3 protein: CASSPPPAGTAADEQYF. The CDR3 DNA follows: TGTGCCAGCAGCCCCCCTCCTGCCGGGACAGCTGCCGACGAGCAGTACTTC. The rearrangement joins TRBV11-3 to TRBJ2-7; 7 bases fit TRBD1. Germline CDR1 reads SGHNT; CDR2 reads YENEEA. V trimming: 5 bases; J trimming: 5 bases; junction bases outside the gene matches: 18. This CDR3 has 17 amino acids.

This clone occurred a few times. The genes are TRBV29-1 and TRBJ2-7; the D is unclear. Trimming cost V 3 bases and J 0 bases, with 15 bases left between them. Germline V gives CDR1 SQVTM, CDR2 ANQGSEA. The CDR3 is 15 amino acids. CDR3 region: CSVEIGRPSSYEQYF. The CDR3 DNA reads TGCAGCGTTGAGATTGGCAGACCCAGCTCCTACGAGCAGTACTTC.

The chain joins TRBV6-5 to TRBJ2-3; 12 bases align to TRBD2. Germline CDR1 and CDR2: MNHEY and SVGAGI. This CDR3 has 16 amino acids. J lost 2 bases, V lost 2 bases, and 2 bases had no gene match. CDR3 DNA sequence: TGTGCCAGCAGTTACGGGACTAGCGGGTACACAGATACGCAGTATTTT. Its protein product is CASSYGTSGYTDTQYF.

J is TRBJ2-1 and V is TRBV19; 8 bases are a match to TRBD2. Germline-derived CDR1 and CDR2 are LNHDA and SQIVND (reference sequence). CDR3 size: 16 residues. V lost 0 bases, J lost 9 bases, and 10 bases stayed unmatched. The CDR3 sequence: CASSIDSRGGQVEQFF. The DNA of the CDR3 is TGTGCCAGTAGTATAGATTCCCGGGGGGGCCAAGTTGAGCAGTTCTTC.

The chain couples TRBV10-3 to TRBJ1-1; D might be TRBD1 (6 bases). There are 13 residues in the CDR3. In germline, CDR1 is ENHRY, CDR2 SYGVKD. Trimming took 7 bases from V and 0 from J, leaving 9 bases between them. This CDR3 reads CAIIQGMNTEAFF. The CDR3 nucleotides are TGTGCCATCATCCAGGGGATGAACACTGAAGCTTTCTTT.

V usage is TRBV6-5 and J usage is TRBJ1-2; TRBD1 matches 8 bases. Germline V gene sequence: CDR1 MNHEY, CDR2 SVGAGI. The length of the CDR3 is 13 residues. V shed 6 bases and J 4 bases; nucleotides not matched to a gene: 4. As DNA, the CDR3 is TGTGCCAGCAGCCCACAGGGGGGCTATGGCTACACCTTC. It translates to CASSPQGGYGYTF.

The chain carries TRBV9 and TRBJ2-3; unclear D gene. Trimming shortened V by 6 bases and J by 0 bases, and 14 bases separated the two germline ends. Germline CDR1 reads SGDLS; CDR2 reads YYNGEE. The CDR3 has 15 amino acids. CDR3 protein: CASTLDQTSTDTQYF. As DNA, the CDR3 is TGTGCCAGCACCCTTGATCAAACTAGCACAGATACGCAGTATTTT.

The gene calls are TRBV7-9 and TRBJ2-5; D remains ambiguous. In germline, CDR1 is SEHNR, CDR2 FQNEAQ (reference sequence). The CDR3 is made up of 13 amino acids. V was shortened by 6 bases and J by 1 base, with 9 bases between the two germline ends. The CDR3 sequence: CASRSNSQETQYF. CDR3 in DNA: TGTGCCAGCAGGTCCAACAGCCAAGAGACCCAGTACTTC. Supplemented by reference TRBV7-9 and TRBJ2-5, the full variable domain reads DTGVSQNPRHKITKRGQNVTFRCDPISEHNRLYWYRQTLGQGPEFLTYFQNEAQLEKSRLLSDRFSAERPKGSFSTLEIQRTEQGDSAMYLCASRSNSQETQYFGPGTRLLVL.

This clone was counted once. The chain couples TRBV6-5 to TRBJ1-2; D may be TRBD1 (5 bases). Germline V gene data show CDR1 as MNHEY and CDR2 as SVGAGI. This CDR3 has 13 residues. Trimming removed 1 base from V and 8 bases from J, with 11 bases in between. The CDR3 sequence: CASSYYDSGGYTF. The CDR3 DNA is TGTGCCAGCAGTTACTACGACAGCGGGGGCTACACCTTC.

The chain employs TRBV24-1 and TRBJ2-7, with 10 bases fitting TRBD1. With 4 bases clipped from V and 0 bases from J, the junction kept 5 bases outside the gene matches. The length of the CDR3 is 16 residues. Per germline, CDR1 KGHDR and CDR2 SFDVKD. CDR3 region: CATSDPGQGNSYEQYF. CDR3 coding DNA: TGTGCCACCAGTGACCCGGGACAGGGGAACTCCTACGAGCAGTACTTC.

The gene calls are TRBV2 and TRBJ2-2; unclear D gene. There are 14 residues in the CDR3. The V gene's germline CDR1 is SNHLY and CDR2 FYNNEI. V was clipped by 4 bases and J by 4 bases, with 10 bases between them. In DNA, the CDR3 is TGTGCCAGCAGTGCCCTTGCGACCACCGGGGAGCTGTTTTTT. Protein product: CASSALATTGELFF.

The chain carries TRBV10-1 and TRBJ1-4; a weak D match, TRBD1 (6 bases). CDR3 size: 12 residues. V was trimmed by 3 bases and J by 11 bases, leaving 10 bases between them. Germline V gene lookup returns CDR1 WNHNN and CDR2 SYGVQD (reference sequence). CDR3: CASSENRVKLFF. The CDR3 DNA reads as TGCGCCAGCAGTGAAAACAGGGTGAAACTGTTTTTT.

The count of this clone is one. The chain uses TRBV6-5 and TRBJ2-7; D is ambiguous. CDR1 is MNHEY, CDR2 SVGAGI, per germline. The CDR3 is 15 amino acids. Trimming removed 0 bases from V and 3 bases from J, with 12 bases in between. The CDR3 is CASSYSMWQNYEQYF. CDR3 DNA: TGTGCCAGCAGTTACTCGATGTGGCAGAACTACGAGCAGTACTTC.

CDR3 nucleotide sequence: TGTGCCAGCAGCTTCAAAGGTTCTAATGAAAAACTGTTTTTT. Translated, it gives CASSFKGSNEKLFF. V and J are TRBV5-6 and TRBJ1-4; D is unresolved. This CDR3 is built from 14 residues. Germline lookup yields CDR1 SGHDT and CDR2 YYEEEE. Trimming took 2 bases from V and 3 from J, leaving 8 bases between them.

The genes are TRBV2 and TRBJ2-1; D call uncertain. Per the germline V gene, CDR1 is SNHLY and CDR2 is FYNNEI. Trimming shortened V by 6 bases and J by 9 bases, and 12 bases separated the two germline ends. The CDR3 totals 12 residues. The CDR3 DNA follows: TGTGCCAGCAGCCCGACACTGGGTGAGCAGTTCTTC. It encodes CASSPTLGEQFF.

CDR3 sequence (DNA): TGTGCCACCAGCAGGGGGACAGGGGTGTCTCTCGCAGATACGCAGTATTTT. Its protein product is CATSRGTGVSLADTQYF. The gene calls are TRBV15 and TRBJ2-3; 10 bases agree with TRBD1. Germline V CDR1 and CDR2: LNHNV, YYDKDF (reference sequence). J lost 4 bases, V lost 3 bases, and 10 bases had no gene match. The CDR3 totals 17 residues. The variable domain in full, with the rest retrieved from reference TRBV15 and TRBJ2-3, is DAMVIQNPRYQVTQFGKPVTLSCSQTLNHNVMYWYQQKSSQAPKLLFHYYDKDFNNEADTPDNFQSRRPNTSFCFLDIRSPGLGDTAMYLCATSRGTGVSLADTQYFGPGTRLTVL.

This clone was picked up a small number of times. The gene calls are TRBV5-1 and TRBJ1-1; D uncertain. This CDR3 contains 18 residues. Germline V CDR1 and CDR2: SGHRS, YFSETQ. Between the trimmed V and J ends, which lost 3 bases and 0 bases, there was a span of 21 bases. The CDR3 nucleotides are TGCGCCAGCAGCTCGCACATAACCCCGAAACCGATGAACACTGAAGCTTTCTTT. Translating gives CASSSHITPKPMNTEAFF.

The J gene is TRBJ1-1, the V gene TRBV6-1; D not certain. This CDR3 has 13 amino acids. The V gene's germline CDR1 is MNHNS and CDR2 SASEGT. The V end lost 2 bases, the J end lost 0 bases, and 4 bases lay between the germline ends. The CDR3 coding sequence is TGTGCCAGCAGTGAACTGGTGAACACTGAAGCTTTCTTT. Its protein is CASSELVNTEAFF.

The gene calls are TRBV7-6 and TRBJ1-1, with D hard to call. Germline V gene data show CDR1 as SGHVS and CDR2 as FNYEAQ. The CDR3 contains 16 residues. The V end was cut by 5 bases, the J end by 1 base, with 17 bases between. The CDR3 loop is CASSLRPLASNTEAFF. The DNA for the CDR3 is TGTGCCAGCAGCCTACGGCCGCTAGCCTCGAACACTGAAGCTTTCTTT.

This chain uses TRBV5-1 with TRBJ2-6; D not resolved. In germline, CDR1 is SGHRS, CDR2 YFSETQ. V lost 1 base and J 1 base, leaving 6 bases between the germline ends. This CDR3 spans 15 amino acids. CDR3 sequence (DNA): TGCGCCAGCAGCTTGCCGGGTTCTGGGGCCAACGTCCTGACTTTC. It specifies CASSLPGSGANVLTF.